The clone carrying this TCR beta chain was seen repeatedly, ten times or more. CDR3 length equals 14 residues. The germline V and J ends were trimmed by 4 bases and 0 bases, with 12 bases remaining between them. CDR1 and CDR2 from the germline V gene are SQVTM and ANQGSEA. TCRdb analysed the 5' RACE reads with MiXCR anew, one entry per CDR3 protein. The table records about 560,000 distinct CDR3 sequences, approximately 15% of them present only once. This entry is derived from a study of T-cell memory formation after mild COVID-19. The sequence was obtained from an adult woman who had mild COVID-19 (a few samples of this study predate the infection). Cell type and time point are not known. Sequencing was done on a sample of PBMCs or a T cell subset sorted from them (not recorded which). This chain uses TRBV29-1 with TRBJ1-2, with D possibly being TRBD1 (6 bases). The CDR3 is CSVVPGGTNYGYTF. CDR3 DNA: TGCAGCGTTGTTCCGGGGGGCACTAACTATGGCTACACCTTC.